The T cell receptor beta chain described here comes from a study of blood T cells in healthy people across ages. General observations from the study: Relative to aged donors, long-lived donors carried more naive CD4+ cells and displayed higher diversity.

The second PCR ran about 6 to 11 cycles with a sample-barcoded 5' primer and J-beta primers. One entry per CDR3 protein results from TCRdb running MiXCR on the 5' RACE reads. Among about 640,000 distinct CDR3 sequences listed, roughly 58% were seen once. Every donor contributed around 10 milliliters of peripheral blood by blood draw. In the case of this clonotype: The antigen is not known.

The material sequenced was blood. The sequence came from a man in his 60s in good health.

CDR3 nucleotides: TGTGCCAGCAGCTTCAGTGCAACTAATGAAAAACTGTTTTTT. As protein: CASSFSATNEKLFF. J is TRBJ1-4 and V is TRBV7-2; D gene ambiguous. The germline V and J ends were trimmed by 3 bases and 0 bases, with 5 bases remaining between them. CDR3 size: 14 residues. Germline V gives CDR1 SGHTA, CDR2 FQGNSA.